This entry describes one TCR beta chain. This specimen comes from a study of blood T cell repertoires in COVID-19. Turning to the study itself: Samples taken during acute and convalescent COVID-19 were collected in the United States, Italy and Spain.

CDR3 size: 15 residues. V shed 6 bases, J shed 9 bases, and the junction held 12 bases outside the gene matches. The germline V gene encodes CDR1 MDHEN and CDR2 SYDVKM. Produced via immunoSEQ multiplex PCR; TCRdb's table is partial and in-frame only. The sample includes about 74,000 clones, more than 75% of them seen just once. The receptor's source is a woman aged 80 or over with active or convalescent COVID-19. Sequenced material: peripheral blood. This chain joins TRBV28 and TRBJ2-1; 9 positions agree with TRBD2. The CDR3 DNA follows: TGTGCCAGCAGCTCTCGCGGGGGGGTGTTAGGTGAGCAGTTCTTC. Translated, it gives CASSSRGGVLGEQFF.